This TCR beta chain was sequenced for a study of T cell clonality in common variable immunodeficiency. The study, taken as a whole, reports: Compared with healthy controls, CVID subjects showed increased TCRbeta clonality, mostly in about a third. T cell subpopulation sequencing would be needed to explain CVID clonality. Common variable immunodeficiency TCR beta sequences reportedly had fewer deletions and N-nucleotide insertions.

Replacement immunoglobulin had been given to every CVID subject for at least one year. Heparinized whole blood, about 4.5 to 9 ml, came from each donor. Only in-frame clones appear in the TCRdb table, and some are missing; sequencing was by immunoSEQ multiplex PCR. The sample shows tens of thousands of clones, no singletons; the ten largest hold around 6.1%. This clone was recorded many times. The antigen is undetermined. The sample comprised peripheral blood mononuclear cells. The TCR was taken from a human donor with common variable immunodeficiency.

CDR3 protein: CASHRGDNEKLFF. Partial CDR3 DNA: TGTGCCAGCCACAGGGGTGATAATGAAAAA. The chain recombines TRBV7-9 with TRBJ1-4; 7 nucleotides line up with TRBD1. The missing CDR3 end, 3 residues past where the read stops, is filled in from the germline J gene. This CDR3 spans 13 amino acids. Trimming cost V 8 bases and J 4 bases; bases outside gene matches: 4. Per germline, CDR1 SEHNR and CDR2 FQNEAQ (reference sequence).